The present T cell receptor (beta chain) was sequenced within a study of OX40 agonist ivuxolimab in advanced cancers. V lost 1 base to trimming and J lost 13 bases, with 15 bases between them. This CDR3 is 13 amino acids long. Germline V gene lookup returns CDR1 SGHRS and CDR2 YFSETQ. Clones were read by immunoSEQ multiplex PCR, and TCRdb kept only the in-frame ones, dropping some. The sample has approximately 160,000 clones, 94% seen once. The material was CD4+ or CD8+ T cells sorted from blood, obtained in a trial of the OX40 agonist ivuxolimab. This rearrangement joins TRBV5-1 to TRBJ2-4; TRBD1 is a possible D gene (6 bases). The source is an adult with an advanced solid tumor such as melanoma, head and neck, liver or kidney cancer. As DNA, the CDR3 is TGCGCCAGCAGCTTGTGGAAGGACAGACGACAGTACTTC. It translates to CASSLWKDRRQYF.